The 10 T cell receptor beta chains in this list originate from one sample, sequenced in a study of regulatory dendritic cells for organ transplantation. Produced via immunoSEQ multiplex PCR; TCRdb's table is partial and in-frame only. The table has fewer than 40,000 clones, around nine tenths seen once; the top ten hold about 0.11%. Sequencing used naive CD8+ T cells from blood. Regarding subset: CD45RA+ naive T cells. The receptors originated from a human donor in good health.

The CDR3 loop is CASSQDGAPGQGGGYTF. The CDR3 bases are TGCGCCAGCAGCCAAGATGGAGCCCCGGGACAGGGCGGCGGCTACACCTTC. The V call is TRBV4-3, the J call TRBJ1-2, with 9 bases aligning to TRBD1. The CDR3 consists of 17 residues. V trimming: 0 bases; J trimming: 8 bases; junction bases outside the gene matches: 13. Per the germline V gene, CDR1 is LGHNA and CDR2 is YSLEER.

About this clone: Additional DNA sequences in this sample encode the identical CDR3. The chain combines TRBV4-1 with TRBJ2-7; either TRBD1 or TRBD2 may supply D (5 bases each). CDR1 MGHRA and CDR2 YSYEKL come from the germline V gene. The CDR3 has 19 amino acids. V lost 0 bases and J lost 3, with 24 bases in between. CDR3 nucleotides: TGCGCCAGCAGCCAAGAACTAGACCGGGGCCGCAAAACTTACTACGAGCAGTACTTC. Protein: CASSQELDRGRKTYYEQYF.

Here the CDR3 DNA reads TGTGCCAGCAGCCCGATTTATTCATCTACCTACGAGCAGTACTTC. Translating gives CASSPIYSSTYEQYF. V and J are TRBV6-1 and TRBJ2-7, with D unresolved. V lost 6 bases to trimming and J lost 2 bases, with 17 bases between them. This CDR3 region has 15 residues. CDR1 is MNHNS, CDR2 SASEGT, per germline.

As DNA, the CDR3 is TGTGCCAGCAGCTTAGGATATGGTGACGGGCTCTATGGCTACACCTTC. Translating gives CASSLGYGDGLYGYTF. The chain carries TRBV7-9 and TRBJ1-2; D remains unclear. The CDR3 is 16 amino acids. CDR1 is SEHNR and CDR2 is FQNEAQ in the germline V gene (reference sequence). Trimming shortened V by 1 base and J by 4 bases, and 16 bases separated the two germline ends.

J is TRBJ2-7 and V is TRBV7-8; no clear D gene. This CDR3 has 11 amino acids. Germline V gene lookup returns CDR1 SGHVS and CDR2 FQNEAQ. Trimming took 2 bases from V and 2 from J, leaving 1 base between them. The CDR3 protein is CASSLTYEQYF. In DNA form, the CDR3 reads TGTGCCAGCAGCTTAACCTACGAGCAGTACTTC.

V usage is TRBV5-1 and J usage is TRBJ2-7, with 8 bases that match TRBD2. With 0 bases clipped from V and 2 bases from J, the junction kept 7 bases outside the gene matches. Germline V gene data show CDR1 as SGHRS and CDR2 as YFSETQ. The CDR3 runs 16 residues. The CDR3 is CASSLGIAGGAYEQYF. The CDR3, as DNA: TGCGCCAGCAGCTTGGGCATTGCGGGAGGTGCCTACGAGCAGTACTTC.

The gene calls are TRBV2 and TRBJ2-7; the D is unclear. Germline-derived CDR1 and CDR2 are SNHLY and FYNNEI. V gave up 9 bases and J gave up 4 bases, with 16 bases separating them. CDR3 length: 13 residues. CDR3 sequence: CASFKATLYEQYF. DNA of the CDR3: TGTGCCAGTTTTAAGGCGACACTTTACGAGCAGTACTTC.

The CDR3 DNA reads TGCGCCAGCAGCACGGGACAGGGGGCGACTGGAAACACCATATATTTT. It translates to CASSTGQGATGNTIYF. This chain uses TRBV5-1 with TRBJ1-3, with TRBD1 matching over 12 bases. The germline V gene encodes CDR1 SGHRS and CDR2 YFSETQ. CDR3 length equals 16 residues. The J segment lost 2 bases and the V segment lost 4 bases, leaving 4 bases of the junction unmatched. The full variable domain, completed using reference TRBV5-1 and TRBJ1-3, is KAGVTQTPRYLIKTRGQQVTLSCSPISGHRSVSWYQQTPGQGLQFLFEYFSETQRNKGNFPGRFSGRQFSNSRSEMNVSTLELGDSALYLCASSTGQGATGNTIYFGEGSWLTVV.

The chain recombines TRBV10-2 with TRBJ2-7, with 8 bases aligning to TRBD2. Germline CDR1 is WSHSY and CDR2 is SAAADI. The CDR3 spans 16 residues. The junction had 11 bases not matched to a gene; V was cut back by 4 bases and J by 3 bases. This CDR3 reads CASSAKGTGLVYEQYF. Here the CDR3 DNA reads TGCGCCAGCAGTGCCAAAGGGACGGGACTAGTCTACGAGCAGTACTTC.

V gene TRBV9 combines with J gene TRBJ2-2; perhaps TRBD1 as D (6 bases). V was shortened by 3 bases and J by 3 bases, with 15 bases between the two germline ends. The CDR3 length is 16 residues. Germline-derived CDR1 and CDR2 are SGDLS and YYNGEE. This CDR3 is CASSGTLAGDTGELFF. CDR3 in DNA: TGTGCCAGCAGCGGTACACTGGCAGGGGACACCGGGGAGCTGTTTTTT.